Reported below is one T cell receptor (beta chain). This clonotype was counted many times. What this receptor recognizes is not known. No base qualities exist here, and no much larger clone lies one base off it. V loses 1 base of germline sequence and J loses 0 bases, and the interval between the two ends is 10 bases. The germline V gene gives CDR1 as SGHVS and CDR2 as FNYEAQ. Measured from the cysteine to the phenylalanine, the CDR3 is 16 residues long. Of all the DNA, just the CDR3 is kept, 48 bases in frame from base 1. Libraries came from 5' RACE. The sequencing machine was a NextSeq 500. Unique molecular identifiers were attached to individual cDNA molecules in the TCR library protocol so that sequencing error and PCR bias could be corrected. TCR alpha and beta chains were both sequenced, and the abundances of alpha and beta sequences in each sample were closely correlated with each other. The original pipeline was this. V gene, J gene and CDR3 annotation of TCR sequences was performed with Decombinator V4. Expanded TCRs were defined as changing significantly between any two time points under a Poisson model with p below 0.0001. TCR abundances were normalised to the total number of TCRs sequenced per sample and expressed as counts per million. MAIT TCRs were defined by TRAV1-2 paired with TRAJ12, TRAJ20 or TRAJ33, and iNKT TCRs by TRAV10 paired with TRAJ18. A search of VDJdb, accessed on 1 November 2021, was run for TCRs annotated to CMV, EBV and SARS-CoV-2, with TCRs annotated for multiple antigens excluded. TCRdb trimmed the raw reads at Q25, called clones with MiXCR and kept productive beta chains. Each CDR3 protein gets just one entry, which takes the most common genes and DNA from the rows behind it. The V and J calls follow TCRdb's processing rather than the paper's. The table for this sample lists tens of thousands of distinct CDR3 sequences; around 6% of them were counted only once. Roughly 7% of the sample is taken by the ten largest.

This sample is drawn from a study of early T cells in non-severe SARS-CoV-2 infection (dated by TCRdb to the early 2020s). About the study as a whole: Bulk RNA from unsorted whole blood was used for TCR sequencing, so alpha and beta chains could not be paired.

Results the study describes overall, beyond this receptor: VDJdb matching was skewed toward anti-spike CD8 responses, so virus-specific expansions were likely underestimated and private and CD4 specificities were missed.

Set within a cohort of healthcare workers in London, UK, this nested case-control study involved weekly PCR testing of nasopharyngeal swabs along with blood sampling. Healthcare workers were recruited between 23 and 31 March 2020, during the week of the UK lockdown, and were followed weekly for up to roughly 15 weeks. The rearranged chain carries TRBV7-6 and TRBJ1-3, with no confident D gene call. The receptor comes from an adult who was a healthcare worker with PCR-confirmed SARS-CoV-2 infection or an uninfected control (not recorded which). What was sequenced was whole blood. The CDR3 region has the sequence CASSLGAGRSGNTIYF. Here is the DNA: TGTGCCAGCAGCTTAGGCGCAGGACGCTCTGGAAACACCATATATTTT.